The 11 T cell receptor beta chains listed next were all sequenced from one sample in a study of T cells in women clearing cervical HPV infection. Profiling relied on immunoSEQ multiplex PCR, and the TCRdb table lists in-frame clones only, not all of them. This repertoire includes approximately 15,000 clones. Sequencing input: blood buffy coat. The receptors derive from a woman between 18 and 69 years old with a cervical HPV16 infection that either progressed to CIN3+ or cleared (not recorded which).

Worth noting for this clone: The read gets to within 3 residues of the CDR3 end, and the germline J gene fills in the rest. The chain uses TRBV5-1 and TRBJ1-1; tentative D call: TRBD1 (6 bases). CDR1 and CDR2 from the germline V gene are SGHRS and YFSETQ. This CDR3 region has 15 residues. With 4 bases removed from V and 3 bases from J, the gap between germline ends came to 16 bases. CDR3 loop: CASSPTGIVDTEAFF. Partial CDR3 DNA: TGCGCCAGCAGCCCGACAGGAATTGTAGACACTGAA. Variable domain in full (rest from reference TRBV5-1 and TRBJ1-1): KAGVTQTPRYLIKTRGQQVTLSCSPISGHRSVSWYQQTPGQGLQFLFEYFSETQRNKGNFPGRFSGRQFSNSRSEMNVSTLELGDSALYLCASSPTGIVDTEAFFGQGTRLTVV.

About this clone itself: The read comes to an end 3 residues before the CDR3 does, leaving the germline J gene to fill in the end. The chain carries TRBV4-1 and TRBJ1-4; TRBD1 agrees at 8 bases. CDR1 is MGHRA, CDR2 YSYEKL, per germline. J lost 8 bases, V lost 4 bases, and 9 bases had no gene match. The CDR3 length is 15 residues. CDR3 loop: CASSLLTGEEEKLFF. The CDR3 bases that were read are TGCGCCAGCAGCCTATTGACAGGGGAGGAGGAAAAA.

On this clone: The read ends 3 residues early relative to the CDR3; the germline J gene fills the gap. This chain links TRBV5-5 with TRBJ1-2; the D gene is possibly TRBD1 (5 bases). Between the trimmed V and J ends, which lost 2 bases and 0 bases, there was a span of 8 bases. Germline-derived CDR1 and CDR2 are SGHKS and YYEKEE (reference sequence). The CDR3 consists of 14 residues. The sequenced part of the CDR3 DNA is TGTGCCAGCAGCTTATGGGGGGCTAACTATGGC. This codes for CASSLWGANYG. The CDR3 in full is CASSLWGANYGYTF. The full variable domain, in which reference TRBV5-5 and TRBJ1-2 provide the parts outside the CDR3, is DAGVTQSPTHLIKTRGQQVTLRCSPISGHKSVSWYQQVLGQGPQFIFQYYEKEERGRGNFPDRFSARQFPNYSSELNVNALLLGDSALYLCASSLWGANYGYTFGSGTRLTVV.

On this clone itself: Sequencing ends 3 residues short of the CDR3 end; the germline J gene provides the rest. V is TRBV11-3 and J is TRBJ2-2; D remains unclear. This CDR3 comprises 14 residues. Trimming removed 1 base from V and 1 base from J, with 4 bases in between. Germline V gives CDR1 SGHNT, CDR2 YENEEA. CDR3 protein: CASSLALNTGELFF. The CDR3 DNA, read in part, is TGTGCCAGCAGCTTAGCCTTGAACACCGGGGAG. The complete variable domain, with remaining parts taken from reference TRBV11-3 and TRBJ2-2, reads EAGVVQSPRYKIIEKKQPVAFWCNPISGHNTLYWYLQNLGQGPELLIRYENEEAVDDSQLPKDRFSAERLKGVDSTLKIQPAELGDSAVYLCASSLALNTGELFFGEGSRLTVL.

As regards this clone: The sequence runs out 3 residues before the end of the CDR3; the remainder is reconstructed from the germline J gene. V is TRBV28 and J is TRBJ2-7; 7 bases are a match to TRBD1. This CDR3 has 18 amino acids. Trimming at V came to 3 bases and at J to 5 bases, leaving 19 bases not matched to a gene. Germline V gene sequence: CDR1 MDHEN, CDR2 SYDVKM. Incomplete CDR3 DNA: TGTGCCAGCAGTTTCCACCGGGACAGACCATCCATTCGACACGAG. Amino acid sequence: CASSFHRDRPSIRHE. The CDR3, in full, reads CASSFHRDRPSIRHEQYF.

In regard to this clone: Its ends do not fully match the called genes, so a read error is possible. Read data end 3 residues before the CDR3 end; the end is taken from the germline J gene. J is TRBJ1-2 and V is TRBV4-2; TRBD1 matches at 9 bases. CDR1 and CDR2 (germline): LGHNA, YNFKEQ. This CDR3 comprises 15 residues. Partial CDR3 DNA: TGCGCCAGCAGCCAGATGGGACAGGGATCGTATGGC. Its protein product is CASSQMGQGSYG. The CDR3 in its entirety is CASSQMGQGSYGYTF.

Regarding this clone: The read halts 3 residues ahead of the CDR3 end, with the missing end drawn from the germline J gene. The chain couples TRBV20-1 to TRBJ2-7; TRBD1 agrees at 9 bases. The length of the CDR3 is 17 residues. The V segment lost 2 bases and the J segment 2 bases; nucleotides outside the gene matches: 13. Germline assignment: CDR1 DFQATT and CDR2 SNEGSKA (reference sequence). Incomplete CDR3 DNA: TGCAGTGCTAGATTGGACAGGGGCCGCAAAAGTACCTACGAG. Amino acids: CSARLDRGRKSTYE. The complete CDR3 sequence is CSARLDRGRKSTYEQYF.

About this clone: The CDR3 is cut off 3 residues early in the read; its end comes from the germline J gene. The chain links TRBV10-3 to TRBJ2-6, with 9 bases fitting TRBD1. After removal of 4 bases from V and 3 bases from J, the junction contained 7 bases not matched to a gene. CDR3 length: 17 amino acids. Germline V CDR1 and CDR2: ENHRY, SYGVKD. The chain's CDR3 is CAISAGQGFFGANVLTF. The sequenced CDR3 bases are TGTGCCATCAGTGCTGGACAGGGGTTTTTTGGGGCCAACGTC.

As to this clone: The CDR3 end lies 3 residues beyond the end of the read and is filled in from the germline J gene. The chain is built from TRBV23-1 and TRBJ2-7, with 7 bases aligning to TRBD1. TRBV23-1 is an ORF, and what it does is uncertain. This CDR3 comprises 15 residues. With V trimmed by 8 bases and J by 4 bases, 14 bases remained unmatched. The CDR3 here is CASGTSGTDRYEQYF. The CDR3 bases that were read are TGCGCCAGCGGTACTTCCGGGACAGACCGATACGAG.

Of note for this clone: The read falls 3 residues short of the CDR3 end, and the missing part is taken from the germline J gene. This rearrangement joins TRBV5-6 to TRBJ1-2, with a possible D match to TRBD1 (5 bases). Trimming cost V 5 bases and J 3 bases, with 14 bases left between them. CDR1 and CDR2 from the germline V gene are SGHDT and YYEEEE. The CDR3 contains 14 residues. Partial CDR3 DNA: TGTGCCAGCAGTCCAGGGTTTGGTGACTATGGC. It translates to CASSPGFGDYG. The entire CDR3 is CASSPGFGDYGYTF. Full variable domain (remainder filled in from reference TRBV5-6 and TRBJ1-2): DAGVTQSPTHLIKTRGQQVTLRCSPKSGHDTVSWYQQALGQGPQFIFQYYEEEERQRGNFPDRFSGHQFPNYSSELNVNALLLGDSALYLCASSPGFGDYGYTFGSGTRLTVV.

Turning to this clone: The CDR3 extends 3 residues past the end of the read, so its final part is completed from the germline J gene. J is TRBJ1-2 and V is TRBV20-1; D remains unclear. Germline assignment: CDR1 DFQATT and CDR2 SNEGSKA (reference sequence). The CDR3 sequence is 13 residues long. The V end was cut by 5 bases, the J end by 4 bases, with 14 bases between. The part of the CDR3 DNA that was read is TGCAGTGCTTCCCTCGACTCCCTCTATGGC. Protein product: CSASLDSLYG. The full-length CDR3 reads as CSASLDSLYGYTF.